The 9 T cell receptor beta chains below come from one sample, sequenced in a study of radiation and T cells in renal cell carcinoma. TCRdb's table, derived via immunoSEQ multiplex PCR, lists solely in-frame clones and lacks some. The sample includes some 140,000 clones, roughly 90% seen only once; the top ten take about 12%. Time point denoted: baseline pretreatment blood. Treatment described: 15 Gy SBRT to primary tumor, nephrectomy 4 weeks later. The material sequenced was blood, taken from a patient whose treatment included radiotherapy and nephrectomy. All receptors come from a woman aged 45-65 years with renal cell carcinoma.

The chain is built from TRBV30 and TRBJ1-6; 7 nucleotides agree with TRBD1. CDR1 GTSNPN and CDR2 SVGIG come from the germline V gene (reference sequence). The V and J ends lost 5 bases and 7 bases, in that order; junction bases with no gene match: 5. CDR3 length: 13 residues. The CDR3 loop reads CAWDKTGNSPLHF. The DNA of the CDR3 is TGTGCCTGGGATAAGACAGGGAATTCACCCCTCCACTTT. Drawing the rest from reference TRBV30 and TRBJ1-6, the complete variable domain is SQTIHQWPATLVQPVGSPLSLECTVEGTSNPNLYWYRQAAGRGLQLLFYSVGIGQISSEVPQNLSASRPQDRQFILSSKKLLLSDSGFYLCAWDKTGNSPLHFGNGTRLTVT.

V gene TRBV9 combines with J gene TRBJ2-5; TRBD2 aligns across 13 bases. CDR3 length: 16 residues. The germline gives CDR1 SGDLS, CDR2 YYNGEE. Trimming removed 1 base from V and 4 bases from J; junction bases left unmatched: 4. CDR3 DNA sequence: TGTGCCAGCAGCGTAAGGACTAGCGGGGGACGAGAGACCCAGTACTTC. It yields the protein CASSVRTSGGRETQYF.

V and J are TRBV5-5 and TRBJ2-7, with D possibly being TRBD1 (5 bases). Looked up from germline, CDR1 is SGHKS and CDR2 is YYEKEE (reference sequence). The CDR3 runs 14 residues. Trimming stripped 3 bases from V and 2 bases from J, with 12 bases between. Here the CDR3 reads CASSSKGVTYEQYF. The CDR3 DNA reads TGTGCCAGCAGCTCGAAAGGGGTTACCTACGAGCAGTACTTC.

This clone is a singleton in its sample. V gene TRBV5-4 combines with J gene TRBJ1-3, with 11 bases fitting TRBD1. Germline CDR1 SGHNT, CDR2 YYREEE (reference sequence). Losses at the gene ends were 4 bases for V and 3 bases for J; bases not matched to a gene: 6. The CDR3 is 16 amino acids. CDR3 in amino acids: CASSRRGQGVGNTIYF. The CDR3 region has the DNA TGTGCCAGCAGCAGACGGGGACAGGGGGTTGGAAACACCATATATTTT.

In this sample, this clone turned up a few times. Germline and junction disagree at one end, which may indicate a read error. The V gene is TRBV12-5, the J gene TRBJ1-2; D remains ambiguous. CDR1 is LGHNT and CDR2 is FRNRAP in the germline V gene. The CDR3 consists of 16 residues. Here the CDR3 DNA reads TGTGCTAGTGGATTGGGGAGGGCTGCCCCTAACTATGGCTACACCTTC. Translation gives CASGLGRAAPNYGYTF.

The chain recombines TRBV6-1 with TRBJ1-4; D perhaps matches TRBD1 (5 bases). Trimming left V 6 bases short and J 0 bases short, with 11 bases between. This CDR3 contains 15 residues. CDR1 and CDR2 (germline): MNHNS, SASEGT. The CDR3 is CASSRDVTTNEKLFF. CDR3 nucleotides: TGTGCCAGCAGCCGGGACGTGACAACTAATGAAAAACTGTTTTTT.

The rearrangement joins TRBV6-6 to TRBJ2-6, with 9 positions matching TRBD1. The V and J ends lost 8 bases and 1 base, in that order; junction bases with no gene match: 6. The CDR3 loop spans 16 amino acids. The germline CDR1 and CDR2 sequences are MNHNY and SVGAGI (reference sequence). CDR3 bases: TGTGCCAGCCGGGACAGGGCGTTATCTGGGGCCAACGTCCTGACTTTC. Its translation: CASRDRALSGANVLTF.

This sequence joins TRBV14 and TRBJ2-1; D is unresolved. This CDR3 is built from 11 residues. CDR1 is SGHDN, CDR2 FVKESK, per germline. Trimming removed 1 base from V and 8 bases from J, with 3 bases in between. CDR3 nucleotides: TGTGCCAGCAGCCAAGGCCATGAGCAGTTCTTC. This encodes CASSQGHEQFF.

As DNA, the CDR3 is TGCAGCGTTGTGTTGACGGCGGCCGGGGAGCTGTTTTTT. Its translation: CSVVLTAAGELFF. The gene calls are TRBV29-1 and TRBJ2-2, with D unresolved. Germline CDR1 reads SQVTM; CDR2 reads ANQGSEA. V lost 4 bases to trimming and J lost 6 bases, with 12 bases between them. The CDR3 extends over 13 amino acids.